This T cell receptor (beta chain) was identified during a study of beta chain features in type 1 diabetes. Study-level points and caveats: The naive, central memory and Treg TCRB repertoires showed an apparent similarity that was greater among patients than among healthy donors.

The isolated RNA, all of it, was reverse transcribed, so expressed TCRB transcripts were what got sequenced. The table came from immunoSEQ multiplex PCR; TCRdb's copy has only in-frame clones and leaves some out. The table includes hundreds of thousands of clones, roughly 12% detected once. Trimming took 4 bases from V and 0 from J; bases not matched to a gene: 2. The CDR3 extends over 13 amino acids. Per the germline V gene, CDR1 is SQVTM and CDR2 is ANQGSEA. This clone has a count of ten or more. Its antigen is not identified. Sequences were obtained from naive CD4+ T cells from blood. This chain links TRBV29-1 with TRBJ2-7; TRBD2 matches at 8 bases. This receptor was obtained from a man between 18 and 35 years old in good health. CDR3 in amino acids: CSVAGRASYEQYF. The DNA for the CDR3 is TGCAGCGTTGCCGGGAGGGCCTCCTACGAGCAGTACTTC.